These 3 T cell receptor beta chains share one sample of origin, sequenced in a study of blood T cell repertoires in COVID-19. Clones were read by immunoSEQ multiplex PCR, and TCRdb kept only the in-frame ones, dropping some. The profile covers 200,000 to 300,000 clones, with approximately 86% appearing a single time and more than 6.5% taken by the ten largest. Sequencing was done on a sample of peripheral blood. These receptors came from a woman in her 70s with active or convalescent COVID-19.

The V call is TRBV4-3, the J call TRBJ2-7; TRBD1 aligns across 9 bases. V dropped 3 bases and J dropped 2; count of bases not matched to a gene: 8. In germline, CDR1 is LGHNA, CDR2 YSLEER. There are 16 residues in the CDR3. The CDR3 sequence is CASSHLGQGPPYEQYF. The CDR3 DNA is TGCGCCAGCAGCCACCTGGGACAGGGCCCCCCCTACGAGCAGTACTTC.

The V gene is TRBV6-5, the J gene TRBJ1-3; D perhaps matches TRBD1 (5 bases). Germline CDR1 reads MNHEY; CDR2 reads SVGAGI. CDR3 length equals 15 residues. Trimming pared 5 bases from V and 3 bases from J, leaving 14 bases between. CDR3: CASSPHRGDGNTIYF. In nucleotides, the CDR3 is TGTGCCAGCAGTCCCCATCGGGGGGATGGAAACACCATATATTTT.

The chain couples TRBV7-9 to TRBJ1-2; 9 bases align to TRBD1. J gave up 4 bases and V 5 bases, and 8 bases lay outside the gene matches. The V gene's germline CDR1 is SEHNR and CDR2 FQNEAQ (reference sequence). This CDR3 has 15 amino acids. Here the CDR3 reads CASSPGQGSPYGYTF. The CDR3 DNA reads TGTGCCAGCAGCCCCGGACAGGGGAGTCCCTATGGCTACACCTTC.